This is a list of T cell receptor beta chains from one sample in a study of T cells in Graves' hyperthyroidism and ophthalmopathy. TCRdb re-derived calls from the multiplex PCR reads in MiXCR, one entry per CDR3 protein. This sample carries under 350,000 distinct CDR3 sequences, 20% to 25% of them seen once, and the ten largest clones take approximately 30%. The sample taken for sequencing was blood. These receptors were taken from a man aged 35 to 55 with Graves' hyperthyroidism that later progressed to Graves' ophthalmopathy. Each CDR3 is given with its conserved first and last residue. The order of the fields is J gene, clone size, D gene, V gene, CDR3 DNA, CDR3 protein. A D gene is named only where the DNA matches it firmly. Expanded clones get a size class; other rows say once, few or many, or leave the size out.

TRBJ1-2 | . | . | TRBV27 | TGTGCCAGCAGTTCCGACAGGAGTGGAGTGCGCGGCTACACCTTC | CASSSDRSGVRGYTF
TRBJ1-2 | many | TRBD1 | TRBV3-1 | TGTGCCAGCAGCCAACTACAGGGGTCGGGAGGCTACACCTTC | CASSQLQGSGGYTF
TRBJ2-4 | many | TRBD2 | TRBV30 | TGTGCCTGGAGTGTTGGGCTAGCGGGAGCCAAAAACATTCAGTACTTC | CAWSVGLAGAKNIQYF
TRBJ2-7 | . | . | TRBV9 | TGTGCCAGCAGCGTCGACGGACAGTCCTACGAGCAGTACTTC | CASSVDGQSYEQYF
TRBJ2-5 | many | . | TRBV25-1 | TGTGCCAGCGGGGATGGGGGCGTGTGGACCCAGTACTTC | CASGDGGVWTQYF
TRBJ2-7 | many | TRBD2 | TRBV30 | TGTGCCTGGAGTCCCTCCGGACTAGCGGGGAACTCCTACGAGCAGTACTTC | CAWSPSGLAGNSYEQYF
TRBJ1-6 | many | . | TRBV20-1 | TGCAGTGCTAGGAATGCCCCCGGTGGGGTATTAAATTCACCCCTCCACTTT | CSARNAPGGVLNSPLHF
TRBJ1-5 | . | . | TRBV2 | TGTGCCAGCAGTGAACTCAGGGGTGGTCAGCCCCAGCATTTT | CASSELRGGQPQHF
TRBJ1-5 | few | . | TRBV15 | TGTGCCACCAGCAGAGCGGGCAGGGAAGGCCCTAATCAGCCCCAGCATTTT | CATSRAGREGPNQPQHF
TRBJ2-7 | many | TRBD2 | TRBV19 | TGTGCCAGTAAGCCTAGCGGGCTCTCCTACGAGCAGTACTTC | CASKPSGLSYEQYF
TRBJ2-5 | many | . | TRBV6-1 | TGTGCCAGCAGTGACTTGGAGACCCAGTACTTC | CASSDLETQYF
TRBJ2-5 | many | . | TRBV19 | TGTGCCAGTAGTGTAATACCATTTGGACAGCGCAGGCTCCAAGAGACCCAGTACTTC | CASSVIPFGQRRLQETQYF
TRBJ2-5 | many | . | TRBV19 | TGTGCCAGTAGTATAGATCTCGGGTGGGTCAAGACCCAGTACTTC | CASSIDLGWVKTQYF
TRBJ2-6 | many | . | TRBV4-2 | TGTGCCAGCAGCCAAGAAATTAGCTCTGGGGCCAACGTCCTGACTTTC | CASSQEISSGANVLTF
TRBJ1-2 | many | . | TRBV29-1 | TGCAGCGTTGGAGACAGATATGGCTACACCTTC | CSVGDRYGYTF
TRBJ2-5 | many | . | TRBV12-3/TRBV12-4 | TGTGCGCTTCAAGAATCCGGGACGACCCACCGGTGGGAGACCCAGTACTTC | CALQESGTTHRWETQYF
TRBJ2-7 | . | . | TRBV10-3 | TGTGCCATCAGTGAGTGGAACTACGAGCAGTACTTC | CAISEWNYEQYF
TRBJ2-7 | . | . | TRBV25-1 | TGTGCCAGCAGTGACAGGGGACATAACTACGAGCAGTACTTC | CASSDRGHNYEQYF
TRBJ1-2 | many | . | TRBV28 | TGTGCCAGCAGTTCCTCGACAATCCTTTCGAACTATGGCTACACCTTC | CASSSSTILSNYGYTF
TRBJ1-5 | many | . | TRBV7-2 | TGTGCCAGCAGCTCCTACGTTTCTAATCAGCCCCAGCATTTT | CASSSYVSNQPQHF
TRBJ2-4 | many | TRBD2 | TRBV7-2 | TGTGCCAGCAGCTTAGTGGCTAGCGGTAAAAACATTCAGTACTTC | CASSLVASGKNIQYF
TRBJ2-7 | . | . | TRBV5-1 | TGCGCCAGTCGAGAGGGAGCGGAGGGAGCCTTAGAGCAGTACTTC | CASREGAEGALEQYF
TRBJ2-7 | many | TRBD2 | TRBV12-3/TRBV12-4 | TGTGCCAGCAGTTGGGGGACTACGTACGAGCAGTACTTC | CASSWGTTYEQYF
TRBJ2-5 | . | . | TRBV20-1 | TGCAGTGCTAGTATAGTCACTCTTCAAGAGACCCAGTACTTC | CSASIVTLQETQYF
TRBJ2-7 | . | TRBD1 | TRBV11-3 | TGTGCCAGCAGCTCAGGACAGGGCCGGTACTACGAGCAGTACTTC | CASSSGQGRYYEQYF